Listed below are T cell receptor beta chains from one sample, sequenced in a study of long-term antiretroviral therapy in people with HIV. Only in-frame clones appear in the TCRdb table, and some are missing; sequencing was by immunoSEQ multiplex PCR. The sample lists approximately 20,000 clones; approximately 82% were seen once. Sequences were derived from unsorted PBMCs, sampled 0.5 years after starting antiretroviral therapy. These receptors were collected from a man aged 18 to 29 with HIV. CDR3s include the opening cysteine and the closing phenylalanine or tryptophan. A D gene is named only where the DNA matches it firmly. Rows give clone size only sometimes, using once, few, many, or a class for an expanded clone.

TRBD1	TRBV6-4	TRBJ1-6	few	TGTGCCAGCAGCCCGGGACAGGGGTTTTCACCCCTCCACTTT	CASSPGQGFSPLHF
NA	TRBV6-5	TRBJ2-5	NA	TGTGCCAGCAGTTACAGGGGGGGTTGGCCCCAGTACTTC	CASSYRGGWPQYF
NA	TRBV9	TRBJ2-4	NA	TGTGCCAGCAGCGTAGAGGGCGTTTTGGGCATTCAGTACTTC	CASSVEGVLGIQYF
NA	TRBV29-1	TRBJ1-1	NA	TGCAGCGTTAACGGGAACACTGAAGCTTTCTTT	CSVNGNTEAFF
NA	TRBV4-1	TRBJ1-3	few	TGCGCCAGCAGCCAAGAGGCCAGCGGAAACACCATATATTTT	CASSQEASGNTIYF
TRBD2	TRBV6-5	TRBJ2-7	NA	TGTGCCAGCACCTTAGGACTAGTCGGCTACGAGCAGTACTTC	CASTLGLVGYEQYF
TRBD1	TRBV14	TRBJ1-2	few	TGTGCCAGCGGCCGACAGGGGGCTAACTATGGCTACACCTTC	CASGRQGANYGYTF
NA	TRBV28	TRBJ2-6	once	TGTGCCAGCAGTCCTACTCGCGGGGACGGCGAGTGGCCTTCTGGGGCCAACGTCCTGACTTTC	CASSPTRGDGEWPSGANVLTF
NA	TRBV4-3	TRBJ2-4	NA	TGCGCCAGCAGCCTCGTCTGGACAGTCAAAAACATTCAGTACTTC	CASSLVWTVKNIQYF
NA	TRBV2	TRBJ1-4	NA	TGTGCCAGCAGTGAGGGGCCGGGGGCTTTAAATGAAAAACTGTTTTTT	CASSEGPGALNEKLFF
NA	TRBV5-4	TRBJ2-5	NA	TGTGCCAGCAGCTTGGGCGTAGCGCAAGAGACCCAGTACTTC	CASSLGVAQETQYF
TRBD2	TRBV5-1	TRBJ2-7	NA	TGCGCCAGCAGCTTGAGGGGCGGCGGGAGGTACGAGCAGTACTTC	CASSLRGGGRYEQYF
NA	TRBV15	TRBJ1-4	NA	TGTGCCACCAGCATCCGACTGGTGCGGGAAAAACTGTTTTTT	CATSIRLVREKLFF
TRBD1	TRBV19	TRBJ2-7	NA	TGTGCCAGTAGTATATTCCTCGGACAGGGCTACGAGCAGTACTTC	CASSIFLGQGYEQYF
TRBD1	TRBV28	TRBJ1-6	NA	TGTGCCAGCAGTTTACTAACCACAGGGGGGAATTCACCCCTCCACTTT	CASSLLTTGGNSPLHF
NA	TRBV9	TRBJ1-3	once	TGTGCCAGCAGCGTAGGGGAGAGTAACTCTGGAAACACCATATATTTT	CASSVGESNSGNTIYF